The clone carrying this T cell receptor beta chain occurred a few times. Its antigen is still unknown. Scientists made TCR beta libraries using quantitative 5'-RACE with molecular barcodes. TCRdb reprocessed the 5' RACE reads via MiXCR and lists one record per CDR3 protein. This table holds 200,000 to 300,000 distinct CDR3 sequences, about 10% found once. The sample originates from a study of CD8 T cells in ankylosing spondylitis. Overall study results and limits: Within ankylosing spondylitis blood, a TCR beta motif made up of roughly eight highly homologous variants appeared to be characteristic. Significantly higher representation of disease-linked clones was reported for matched ankylosing spondylitis synovial fluid.

Germline assignment: CDR1 WNHNN and CDR2 SYGVQD (reference sequence). This CDR3 contains 16 residues. Losses at the gene ends were 6 bases for V and 3 bases for J; bases not matched to a gene: 8. The origin of this receptor is a male donor with ankylosing spondylitis or in good health (not recorded which). The specimen sequenced was blood, either unsorted or a sorted T cell fraction (not recorded which). The chain employs TRBV10-1 and TRBJ2-7, with TRBD2 identical over 13 bases. CDR3 sequence reads: CASSPGLAGDIYEQYF. The CDR3 nucleotides are TGCGCCAGCAGCCCCGGACTAGCGGGGGACATCTACGAGCAGTACTTC.